Each of the 14 T cell receptor beta chains below was sequenced from the same sample in a study of spatial heterogeneity in lung cancer. Time point noted: sample taken at primary tumor resection. Tumor, nontumor lung or frozen PBMC supplied whole RNA that was sequenced unsorted. TCRdb re-derived calls from the 5' RACE reads in MiXCR, one entry per CDR3 protein. This table has 60,000 to 90,000 distinct CDR3 sequences, approximately 12% appearing once. This specimen consisted of PBMCs, obtained at surgery. The receptors originated from a male donor with early-stage non-small cell lung cancer.

Ten or more counts support this clonotype. The chain recombines TRBV29-1 with TRBJ1-1; 7 nucleotides align to TRBD1. CDR1 and CDR2 (germline): SQVTM, ANQGSEA. The trim removed 6 bases at V and 5 bases at J, leaving 3 bases unmatched. CDR3 length: 11 residues. The CDR3: CSVSTGTEAFF. The CDR3 nucleotides read TGCAGCGTCTCGACAGGGACTGAAGCTTTCTTT.

This clonotype came up a few times. The chain joins TRBV5-4 to TRBJ2-5; D is possibly TRBD2 (6 bases). Germline-derived CDR1 and CDR2 are SGHNT and YYREEE (reference sequence). The CDR3 totals 14 residues. V was clipped by 4 bases and J by 4 bases, with 14 bases between them. The CDR3 region has the DNA TGTGCCAGCAGCCCTGGAGGGCTAGGAGAGACCCAGTACTTC. This translates into CASSPGGLGETQYF.

The CDR3 DNA follows: TGTGCCAGCAGCTTGGGACAGTCTGGAAACACCATATATTTT. Its protein product is CASSLGQSGNTIYF. The V gene is TRBV5-6, the J gene TRBJ1-3; perhaps TRBD1 as D (5 bases). Looked up from germline, CDR1 is SGHDT and CDR2 is YYEEEE. CDR3 length: 14 amino acids. The V end lost 0 bases, the J end lost 1 base, and 5 bases lay between the germline ends.

The chain is built from TRBV6-6 and TRBJ2-2; no reliable D call. V lost 2 bases, J lost 5 bases, and 3 bases lay in between. The CDR3 has 12 residues. The germline V gene encodes CDR1 MNHNY and CDR2 SVGAGI (reference sequence). The CDR3 DNA sequence: TGTGCCAGCAGTTACCCGACCGGGGAGCTGTTTTTT. The encoded protein is CASSYPTGELFF.

The chain employs TRBV6-1 and TRBJ2-3, with D uncertain. Trimming removed 10 bases from V and 2 bases from J, with 13 bases in between. CDR3 size: 13 residues. From germline, CDR1 is MNHNS and CDR2 SASEGT. CDR3 in DNA: TGTGCCACCACTGGTATCAACACAGATACGCAGTATTTT. Translation gives CATTGINTDTQYF.

This clonotype was seen a few times. The V and J genes are TRBV11-2 and TRBJ2-1; possibly TRBD2 for D (6 bases). This CDR3 contains 18 residues. Trimming took off 4 bases at V and 0 bases at J, with 19 bases between the two ends. Germline CDR1 is SGHAT and CDR2 is FQNNGV. The CDR3 coding sequence is TGTGCCAGCAGCTATACGGGGGACGGGACGAGCTCCTACAATGAGCAGTTCTTC. It encodes CASSYTGDGTSSYNEQFF.

A few counts support this clonotype. The chain couples TRBV2 to TRBJ2-2; 8 nucleotides match TRBD1. V gave up 3 bases and J gave up 14 bases; unmatched junction bases: 2. The CDR3 totals 11 residues. Germline CDR1 reads SNHLY; CDR2 reads FYNNEI. CDR3: CASSDRGHLFF. CDR3 coding DNA: TGTGCCAGCAGTGACAGGGGGCACCTGTTTTTT.

This clonotype was seen more than once but under ten times. The V call is TRBV7-9, the J call TRBJ1-1, with D possibly matching TRBD1 (6 bases). Germline CDR1 reads SEHNR; CDR2 reads FQNEAQ (reference sequence). The CDR3 sequence is 13 residues long. V was pared by 3 bases and J by 8 bases, with 13 bases between. The CDR3 region has the DNA TGTGCCAGCAGCTTCCAACAGGGTGAGGAAGCTTTCTTT. Its protein product is CASSFQQGEEAFF.

This clonotype was counted at least ten times. V is TRBV30 and J is TRBJ1-1; D gene unclear. Germline V gene lookup returns CDR1 GTSNPN and CDR2 SVGIG (reference sequence). The V end lost 4 bases, the J end lost 0 bases, and 3 bases lay between the germline ends. The CDR3 sequence is 11 residues long. CDR3 protein: CAWTVNTEAFF. For the CDR3, the DNA is TGTGCCTGGACAGTGAACACTGAAGCTTTCTTT.

In this sample, this clonotype turned up many times. The chain is built from TRBV2 and TRBJ1-3; the match to TRBD1 covers 9 bases. CDR3 length: 15 amino acids. Germline V gene data show CDR1 as SNHLY and CDR2 as FYNNEI. The trim removed 6 bases at V and 3 bases at J, leaving 6 bases unmatched. The CDR3 coding sequence is TGTGCCAGCAGCTTACAGGGGGCGGATGGAAACACCATATATTTT. Its translation is CASSLQGADGNTIYF.

This clonotype was counted only a few times. This sequence joins TRBV18 and TRBJ2-5; TRBD2 might be the D (7 bases). There are 13 residues in the CDR3. V was clipped by 3 bases and J by 7 bases, with 12 bases between them. Germline CDR1 KGHSH, CDR2 LQKENI. CDR3 sequence: CASSPGGRGTQYF. DNA of the CDR3: TGTGCCAGCTCACCGGGGGGGCGCGGGACCCAGTACTTC.

This clonotype was recorded a few times. The genes are TRBV3-1 and TRBJ2-1, with 14 bases that match TRBD2. After removal of 4 bases from V and 9 bases from J, the junction contained 5 bases not matched to a gene. The CDR3 is 15 residues long. CDR1 is LGHDT, CDR2 YNNKEL, per germline (reference sequence). CDR3: CASSPGLAGGTEQFF. The CDR3 bases are TGTGCCAGCAGCCCCGGACTAGCGGGAGGTACTGAGCAGTTCTTC.

The rearrangement joins TRBV30 to TRBJ1-6; D not certain. The V end lost 7 bases, the J end lost 0 bases, and 10 bases lay between the germline ends. CDR3 length: 14 amino acids. Germline V gene sequence: CDR1 GTSNPN, CDR2 SVGIG (reference sequence). In nucleotides, the CDR3 is TGTGCCTCCAAACAGAGCTCCTATAATTCACCCCTCCACTTT. Translating gives CASKQSSYNSPLHF. Using reference TRBV30 and TRBJ1-6 for the parts outside the CDR3, the full variable domain is SQTIHQWPATLVQPVGSPLSLECTVEGTSNPNLYWYRQAAGRGLQLLFYSVGIGQISSEVPQNLSASRPQDRQFILSSKKLLLSDSGFYLCASKQSSYNSPLHFGNGTRLTVT.

This clonotype was counted a few times. The chain is built from TRBV20-1 and TRBJ2-7; D is ambiguous. The germline CDR1 and CDR2 sequences are DFQATT and SNEGSKA (reference sequence). The length of the CDR3 is 14 residues. V dropped 1 base and J dropped 5 bases, with 15 bases sitting between them. The CDR3 sequence is CSARATHLKNEQYF. CDR3 nucleotides: TGCAGTGCTAGAGCTACCCACTTGAAGAACGAGCAGTACTTC.